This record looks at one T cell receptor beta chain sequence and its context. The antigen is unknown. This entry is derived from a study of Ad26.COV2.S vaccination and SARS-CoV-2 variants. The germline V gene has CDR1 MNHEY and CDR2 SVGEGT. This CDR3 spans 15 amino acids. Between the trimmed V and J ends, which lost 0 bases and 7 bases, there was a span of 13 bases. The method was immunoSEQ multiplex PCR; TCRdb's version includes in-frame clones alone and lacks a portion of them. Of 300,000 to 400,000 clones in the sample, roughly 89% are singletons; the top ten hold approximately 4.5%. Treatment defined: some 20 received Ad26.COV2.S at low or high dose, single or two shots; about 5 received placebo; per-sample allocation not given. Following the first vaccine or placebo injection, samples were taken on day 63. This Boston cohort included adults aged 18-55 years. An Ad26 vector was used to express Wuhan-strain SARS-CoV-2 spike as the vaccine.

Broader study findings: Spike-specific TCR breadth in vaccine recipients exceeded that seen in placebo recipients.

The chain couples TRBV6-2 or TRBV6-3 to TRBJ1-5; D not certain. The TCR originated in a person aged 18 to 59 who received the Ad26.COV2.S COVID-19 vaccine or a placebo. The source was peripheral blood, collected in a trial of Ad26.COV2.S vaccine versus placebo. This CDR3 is CASSYSTSGIQPQHF. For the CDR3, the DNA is TGTGCCAGCAGTTACTCGACTTCCGGGATCCAGCCCCAGCATTTT.